A selection of T cell receptor beta chains follows, all from one sample in a study of shared clonotypes between healthy human individuals. The protocol was immunoSEQ multiplex PCR, while the TCRdb copy is restricted to in-frame clones and leaves out a portion. The sample records 1.5 million to 2.5 million clones, about 95% being singletons. The sample was naive CD8+ T cells sorted from blood. These receptors were obtained from a man between 18 and 29 years old in good health. Each CDR3 is given with its conserved first and last residue. The order of the fields is clone size, D gene, J gene, V gene, CDR3 protein, CDR3 DNA. A D gene is named only where the DNA matches it firmly. Clone size appears in some rows only: once, few, many, or a class for an expanded clone.

.,.,TRBJ2-3,TRBV5-1,CASSWGEGRGVFTDTQYF,TGCGCCAGCAGCTGGGGCGAGGGCAGAGGTGTTTTCACAGATACGCAGTATTTT
.,.,TRBJ2-1,TRBV4-1,CASSQGGGRAYNEQFF,TGCGCCAGCAGCCAAGGTGGCGGGCGCGCCTACAATGAGCAGTTCTTC
.,.,TRBJ2-7,TRBV2,CASSEMGWDYEQYF,TGTGCCAGCAGTGAAATGGGATGGGACTACGAGCAGTACTTC
.,TRBD2,TRBJ2-3,TRBV5-1,CASSWTSESTDTQYF,TGCGCCAGCAGCTGGACTAGCGAGAGCACAGATACGCAGTATTTT
.,TRBD1,TRBJ2-7,TRBV5-1,CASSFGTDYEQYF,TGCGCCAGCAGCTTCGGGACAGATTACGAGCAGTACTTC
.,.,TRBJ2-2,TRBV29-1,CSVEQVGELFF,TGCAGCGTTGAGCAGGTCGGGGAGCTGTTTTTT
.,.,TRBJ2-3,TRBV10-1,CASSEARSTDTQYF,TGCGCCAGCAGTGAGGCTAGGAGCACAGATACGCAGTATTTT
.,.,TRBJ2-1,TRBV7-9,CASSSGLGQFF,TGTGCCAGCAGCTCTGGCCTCGGGCAGTTCTTC
.,.,TRBJ2-7,TRBV29-1,CSVGGTNTYEQYF,TGCAGCGTTGGCGGGACCAATACCTACGAGCAGTACTTC
.,.,TRBJ2-1,TRBV27,CASSSSSYNEQFF,TGTGCCAGCAGTTCGAGCTCCTACAATGAGCAGTTCTTC
.,.,TRBJ2-5,TRBV9,CASSPPGTYQETQYF,TGTGCCAGCAGCCCTCCGGGAACGTACCAAGAGACCCAGTACTTC
.,.,TRBJ2-2,TRBV13,CASSLNGINTGELFF,TGTGCCAGCAGCCTAAACGGGATAAACACCGGGGAGCTGTTTTTT
.,TRBD1,TRBJ1-1,TRBV28,CASSFMTGGIVNTEAFF,TGTGCCAGCAGTTTTATGACAGGGGGGATTGTGAACACTGAAGCTTTCTTT
.,.,TRBJ2-1,TRBV11-3,CASSQMTNEQFF,TGTGCCAGCAGCCAAATGACCAATGAGCAGTTCTTC
.,.,TRBJ2-4,TRBV5-4,CASSLAGDIQYF,TGTGCCAGCAGCTTGGCGGGGGACATTCAGTACTTC
once,.,TRBJ1-5,TRBV5-6,CASSAATSAQHF,TGTGCCAGCAGCGCTGCCACTTCGGCCCAGCATTTT
.,TRBD1,TRBJ1-2,TRBV6-5,CASSPTGESYGYTF,TGTGCCAGCAGCCCCACAGGGGAATCCTATGGCTACACCTTC
.,TRBD1,TRBJ1-6,TRBV2,CASTRDRDNSPLHF,TGTGCCAGCACTCGGGACAGAGATAATTCACCCCTCCACTTT
once,.,TRBJ2-2,TRBV7-8,CASSSRGVAEPGELFF,TGTGCCAGCAGCTCTCGTGGGGTAGCGGAACCCGGGGAGCTGTTTTTT
.,TRBD1,TRBJ2-1,TRBV28,CASSPTQDRDEQFF,TGTGCCAGCAGTCCCACCCAGGACAGGGATGAGCAGTTCTTC
.,TRBD1,TRBJ2-5,TRBV5-8,CASSAGQAISPQETQYF,TGTGCCAGCAGCGCGGGACAGGCCATCTCCCCTCAAGAGACCCAGTACTTC
.,.,TRBJ1-5,TRBV7-8,CASSFEGEKGNQPQHF,TGTGCCAGCAGCTTTGAAGGTGAGAAGGGCAATCAGCCCCAGCATTTT
.,.,TRBJ1-2,TRBV19,CASSIWRDGYTF,TGTGCCAGTAGTATTTGGAGGGATGGCTACACCTTC
.,TRBD2,TRBJ2-7,TRBV6-1,CASRESSGGFYEQYF,TGTGCCAGCAGGGAAAGTAGCGGGGGGTTCTACGAGCAGTACTTC
.,.,TRBJ2-7,TRBV5-6,CASSSPGVSYEQYF,TGTGCCAGCAGCTCACCAGGGGTCTCCTACGAGCAGTACTTC
.,TRBD2,TRBJ2-1,TRBV5-4,CASSLAGGGISYNEQFF,TGTGCCAGCAGCTTGGCCGGCGGGGGGATCTCCTACAATGAGCAGTTCTTC
.,.,TRBJ1-5,TRBV7-8,CASSLDGYSNQPQHF,TGTGCCAGCAGCTTAGACGGTTATAGCAATCAGCCCCAGCATTTT
.,TRBD2,TRBJ2-2,TRBV5-8,CASSSPAGASGELFF,TGTGCCAGCAGCTCTCCAGCGGGGGCGTCCGGGGAGCTGTTTTTT
.,TRBD2,TRBJ2-2,TRBV11-2,CASSLGTGGGGELFF,TGTGCCAGCAGCTTAGGAACGGGGGGAGGCGGGGAGCTGTTTTTT
.,.,TRBJ1-5,TRBV5-6,CASSLEGWNQPQHF,TGTGCCAGCAGCTTGGAGGGCTGGAATCAGCCCCAGCATTTT
.,TRBD1,TRBJ1-2,TRBV5-6,CASSPTGGEGYGYTF,TGTGCCAGCAGCCCTACAGGGGGAGAGGGCTATGGCTACACCTTC
.,.,TRBJ2-5,TRBV5-6,CASSWDLLQETQYF,TGTGCCAGCAGCTGGGACCTACTTCAAGAGACCCAGTACTTC
.,TRBD2,TRBJ2-7,TRBV5-1,CASSLGLASSYEQYF,TGCGCCAGCAGCTTGGGACTAGCGAGCTCCTACGAGCAGTACTTC
.,.,TRBJ2-2,TRBV28,CASSSSGHYTGELFF,.
.,.,TRBJ2-7,TRBV5-4,CASSLFEAYEQYF,TGTGCCAGCAGCTTGTTTGAAGCCTACGAGCAGTACTTC
.,.,TRBJ2-7,TRBV27,CASSLVGGEQYF,TGTGCCAGCAGTTTAGTGGGAGGCGAGCAGTACTTC
.,TRBD2,TRBJ2-3,TRBV9,CASSVPSGPLDTQYF,TGTGCCAGCAGCGTACCTAGCGGACCGCTGGATACGCAGTATTTT